The sequence of this TCR beta chain was determined in a study of control samples from healthy donors and cancer patients (dated by TCRdb to the early 2020s). This clone was picked up one time. No cognate antigen has been identified for it. No much larger clone is present one base from it, and per-base qualities are unavailable. The library relied on the immunoSEQ multiplex PCR assay. TCRdb provides this immuneACCESS table in a form limited to in-frame rearrangements. Some clones are lacking; in checked studies, under half of them reflect an unresolved V gene, and why the rest are absent is not known. The sample contains approximately 180,000 clones, 90% to 95% of them found a single time. 1.3% to 1.5% of the sample is held by the ten biggest clonotypes. CDR3 length: 18 amino acids, cysteine to phenylalanine. Of the read, only the CDR3 DNA is kept; its 54 bases are in frame from base 1. Germline trimming amounts to 3 bases on V and 0 bases on J, with 13 as the count of junction bases outside the gene matches. CDR1 and CDR2, per the germline V gene, are ENHRY and SYGVKD.

The receptor was isolated from a woman aged 18-29 years in good health. The sequence links TRBV10-3 to TRBJ2-7, with 8 middle bases fitting TRBD2. Sequences were obtained from blood. The bases read TGTGCCATCAGTGATGGCCCGGCGGGGGGCATGAGCTCCTACGAGCAGTACTTC. Its amino acids are CAISDGPAGGMSSYEQYF.